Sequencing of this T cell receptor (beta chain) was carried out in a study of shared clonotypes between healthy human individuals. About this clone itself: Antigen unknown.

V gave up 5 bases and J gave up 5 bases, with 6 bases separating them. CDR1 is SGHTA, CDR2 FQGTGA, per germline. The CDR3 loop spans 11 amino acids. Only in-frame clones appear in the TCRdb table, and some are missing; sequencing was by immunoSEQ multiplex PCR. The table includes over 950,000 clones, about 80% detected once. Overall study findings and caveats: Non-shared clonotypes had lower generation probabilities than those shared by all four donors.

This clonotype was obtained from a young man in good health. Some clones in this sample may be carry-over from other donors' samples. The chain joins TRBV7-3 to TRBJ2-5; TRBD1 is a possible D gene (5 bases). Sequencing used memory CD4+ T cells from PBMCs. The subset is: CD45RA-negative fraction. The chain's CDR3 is CASSRQETQYF. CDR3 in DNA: TGTGCCAGCAGCCGACAGGAGACCCAGTACTTC.